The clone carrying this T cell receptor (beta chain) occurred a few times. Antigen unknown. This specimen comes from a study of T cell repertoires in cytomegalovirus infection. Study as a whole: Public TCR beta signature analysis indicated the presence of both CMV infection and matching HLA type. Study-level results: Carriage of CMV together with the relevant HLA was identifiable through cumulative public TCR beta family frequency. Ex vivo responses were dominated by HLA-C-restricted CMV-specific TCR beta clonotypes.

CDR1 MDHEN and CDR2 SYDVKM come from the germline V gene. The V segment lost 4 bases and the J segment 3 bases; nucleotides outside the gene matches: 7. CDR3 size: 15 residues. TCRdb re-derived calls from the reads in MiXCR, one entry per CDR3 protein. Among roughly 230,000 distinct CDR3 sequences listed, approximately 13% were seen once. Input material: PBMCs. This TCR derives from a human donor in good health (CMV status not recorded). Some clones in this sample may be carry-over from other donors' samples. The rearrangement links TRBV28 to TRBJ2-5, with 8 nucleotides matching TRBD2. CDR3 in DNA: TGTGCCAGCAGTTCCCCGGGGGGGGCGGAAGAGACCCAGTACTTC. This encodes CASSSPGGAEETQYF.